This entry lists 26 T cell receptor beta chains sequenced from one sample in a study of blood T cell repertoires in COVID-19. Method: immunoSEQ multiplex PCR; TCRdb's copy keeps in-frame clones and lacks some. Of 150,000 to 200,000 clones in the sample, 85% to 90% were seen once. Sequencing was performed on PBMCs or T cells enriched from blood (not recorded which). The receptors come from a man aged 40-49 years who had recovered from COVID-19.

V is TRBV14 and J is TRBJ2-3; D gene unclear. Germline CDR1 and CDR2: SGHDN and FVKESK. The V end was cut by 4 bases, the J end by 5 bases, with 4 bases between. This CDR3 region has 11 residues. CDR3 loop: CASSLRDTQYF. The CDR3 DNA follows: TGTGCCAGCAGCCTTAGAGATACGCAGTATTTT.

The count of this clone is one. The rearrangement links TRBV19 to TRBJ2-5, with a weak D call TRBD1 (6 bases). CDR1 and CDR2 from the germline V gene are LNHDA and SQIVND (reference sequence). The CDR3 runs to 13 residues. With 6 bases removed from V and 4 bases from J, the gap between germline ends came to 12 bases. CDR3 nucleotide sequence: TGTGCCAGTAGCAAACTCAGGGGAGAGACCCAGTACTTC. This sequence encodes CASSKLRGETQYF.

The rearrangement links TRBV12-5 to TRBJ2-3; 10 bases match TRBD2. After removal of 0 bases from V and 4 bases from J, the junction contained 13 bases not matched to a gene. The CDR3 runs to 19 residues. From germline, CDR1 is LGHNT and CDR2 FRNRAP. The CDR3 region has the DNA TGTGCTAGTGGTTTGGTAGGGTCGCTAGCGGGGGTAGTGGCAGATACGCAGTATTTT. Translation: CASGLVGSLAGVVADTQYF.

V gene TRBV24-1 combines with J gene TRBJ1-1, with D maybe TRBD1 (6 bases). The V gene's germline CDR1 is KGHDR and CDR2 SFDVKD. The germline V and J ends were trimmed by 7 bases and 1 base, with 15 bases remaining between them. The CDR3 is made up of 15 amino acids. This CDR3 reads CATRGFGGPNTEAFF. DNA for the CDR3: TGTGCCACCAGGGGGTTCGGGGGGCCGAACACTGAAGCTTTCTTT.

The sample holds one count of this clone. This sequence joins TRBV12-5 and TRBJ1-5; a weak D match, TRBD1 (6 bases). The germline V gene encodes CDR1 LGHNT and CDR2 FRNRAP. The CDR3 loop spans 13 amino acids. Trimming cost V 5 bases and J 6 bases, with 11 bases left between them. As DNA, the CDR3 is TGTGCTAGTGGTAGACAGGTTGGTCAGCCCCAGCATTTT. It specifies CASGRQVGQPQHF.

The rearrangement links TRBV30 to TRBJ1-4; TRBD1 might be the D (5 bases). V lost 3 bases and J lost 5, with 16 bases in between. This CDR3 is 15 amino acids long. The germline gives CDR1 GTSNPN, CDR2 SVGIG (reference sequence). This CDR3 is CAWSGGDRTNEKLFF. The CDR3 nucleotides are TGTGCCTGGAGCGGGGGGGATCGGACAAATGAAAAACTGTTTTTT.

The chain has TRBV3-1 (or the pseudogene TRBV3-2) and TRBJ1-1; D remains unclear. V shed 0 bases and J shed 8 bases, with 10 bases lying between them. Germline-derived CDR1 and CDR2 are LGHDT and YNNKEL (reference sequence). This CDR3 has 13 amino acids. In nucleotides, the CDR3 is TGTGCCAGCAGCCAAGATCCCTCGGTAGAAGCTTTCTTT. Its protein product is CASSQDPSVEAFF.

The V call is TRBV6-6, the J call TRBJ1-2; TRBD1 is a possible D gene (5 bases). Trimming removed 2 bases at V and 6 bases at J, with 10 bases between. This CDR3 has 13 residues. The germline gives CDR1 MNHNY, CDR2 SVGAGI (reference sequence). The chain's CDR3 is CASSYGGENGYTF. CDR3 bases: TGTGCCAGCAGTTACGGGGGGGAGAATGGCTACACCTTC.

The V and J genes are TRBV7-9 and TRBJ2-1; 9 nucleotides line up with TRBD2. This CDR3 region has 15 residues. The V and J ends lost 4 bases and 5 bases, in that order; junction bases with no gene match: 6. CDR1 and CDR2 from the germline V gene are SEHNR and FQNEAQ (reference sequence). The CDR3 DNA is TGTGCCAGCAGCTCCGAGCGGGGGGCCCACAATGAGCAGTTCTTC. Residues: CASSSERGAHNEQFF.

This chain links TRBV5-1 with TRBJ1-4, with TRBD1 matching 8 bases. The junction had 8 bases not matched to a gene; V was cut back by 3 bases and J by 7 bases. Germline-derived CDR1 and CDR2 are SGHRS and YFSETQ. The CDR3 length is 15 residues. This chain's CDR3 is CASSSTGTGVEKLFF. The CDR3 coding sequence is TGCGCCAGCAGCTCGACCGGGACAGGAGTTGAAAAACTGTTTTTT.

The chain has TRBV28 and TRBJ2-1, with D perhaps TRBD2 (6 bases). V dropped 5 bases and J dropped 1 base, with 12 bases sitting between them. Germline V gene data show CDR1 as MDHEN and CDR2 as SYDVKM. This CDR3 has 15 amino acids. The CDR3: CASSQDYLSYNEQFF. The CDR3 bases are TGTGCCAGCAGTCAGGACTACCTTTCCTACAATGAGCAGTTCTTC.

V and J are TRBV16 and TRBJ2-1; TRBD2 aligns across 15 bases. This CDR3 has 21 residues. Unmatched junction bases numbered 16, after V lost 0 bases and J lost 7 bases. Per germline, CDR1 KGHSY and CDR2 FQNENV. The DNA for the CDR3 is TGTGCCAGCAGCCAATCGACCCGGACTAGCGGGAGGGTCGTACGGCTAAATGAGCAGTTCTTC. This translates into CASSQSTRTSGRVVRLNEQFF.

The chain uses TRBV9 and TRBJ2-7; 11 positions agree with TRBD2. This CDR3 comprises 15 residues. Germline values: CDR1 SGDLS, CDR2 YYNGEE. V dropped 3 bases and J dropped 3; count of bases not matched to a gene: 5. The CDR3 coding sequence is TGTGCCAGCAGCGGAGGGACTAGCGGAATCTACGAGCAGTACTTC. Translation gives CASSGGTSGIYEQYF.

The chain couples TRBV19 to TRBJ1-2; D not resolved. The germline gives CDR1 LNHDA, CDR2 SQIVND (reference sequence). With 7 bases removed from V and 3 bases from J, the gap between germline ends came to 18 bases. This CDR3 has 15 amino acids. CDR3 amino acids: CASNIPGRDDYGYTF. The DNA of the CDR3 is TGTGCCAGTAACATACCGGGTAGAGACGACTATGGCTACACCTTC.

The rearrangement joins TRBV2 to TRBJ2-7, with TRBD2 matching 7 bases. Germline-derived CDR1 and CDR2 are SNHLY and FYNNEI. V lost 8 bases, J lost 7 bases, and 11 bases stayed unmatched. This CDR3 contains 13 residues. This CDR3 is CASVFGQGGEQYF. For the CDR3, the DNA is TGTGCCAGCGTTTTCGGGCAGGGAGGGGAGCAGTACTTC.

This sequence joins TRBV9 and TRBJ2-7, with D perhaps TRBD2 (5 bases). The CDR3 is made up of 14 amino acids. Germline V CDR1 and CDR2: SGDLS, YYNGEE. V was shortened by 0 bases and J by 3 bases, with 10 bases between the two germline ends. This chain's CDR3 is CASSVGEGLYEQYF. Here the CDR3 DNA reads TGTGCCAGCAGCGTAGGAGAGGGTCTCTACGAGCAGTACTTC.

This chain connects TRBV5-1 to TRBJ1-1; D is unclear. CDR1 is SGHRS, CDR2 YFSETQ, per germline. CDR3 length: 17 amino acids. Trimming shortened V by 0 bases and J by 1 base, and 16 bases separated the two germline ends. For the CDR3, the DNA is TGCGCCAGCAGCTTGGCAATCGACTTTCCAAAGAACACTGAAGCTTTCTTT. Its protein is CASSLAIDFPKNTEAFF.

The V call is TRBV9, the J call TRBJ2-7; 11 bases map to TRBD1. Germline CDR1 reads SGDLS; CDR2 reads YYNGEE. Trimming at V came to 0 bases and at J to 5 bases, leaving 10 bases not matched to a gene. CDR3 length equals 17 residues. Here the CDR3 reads CASSVDPQGTGGDEQYF. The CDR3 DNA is TGTGCCAGCAGCGTAGATCCCCAGGGGACAGGGGGTGACGAGCAGTACTTC.

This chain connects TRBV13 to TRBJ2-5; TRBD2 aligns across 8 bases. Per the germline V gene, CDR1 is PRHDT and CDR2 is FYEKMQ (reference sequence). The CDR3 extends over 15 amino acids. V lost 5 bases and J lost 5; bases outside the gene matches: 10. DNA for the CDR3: TGTGCCAGCAGCCCCACGGGAGGGAGTTGGGAGACCCAGTACTTC. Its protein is CASSPTGGSWETQYF.

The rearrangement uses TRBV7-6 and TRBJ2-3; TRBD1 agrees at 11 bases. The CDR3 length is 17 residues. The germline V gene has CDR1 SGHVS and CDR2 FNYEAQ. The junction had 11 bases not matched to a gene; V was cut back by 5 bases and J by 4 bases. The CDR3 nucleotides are TGTGCCAGCAGCCCCCGGACAGGGGGCCAGACATCAGATACGCAGTATTTT. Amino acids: CASSPRTGGQTSDTQYF.

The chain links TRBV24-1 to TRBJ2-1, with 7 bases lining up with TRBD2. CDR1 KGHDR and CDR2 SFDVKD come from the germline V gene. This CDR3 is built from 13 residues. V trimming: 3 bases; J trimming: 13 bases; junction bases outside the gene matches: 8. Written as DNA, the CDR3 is TGTGCCACCAGTGATAGTTTGGGAGGGCCACAGTTCTTC. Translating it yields CATSDSLGGPQFF.

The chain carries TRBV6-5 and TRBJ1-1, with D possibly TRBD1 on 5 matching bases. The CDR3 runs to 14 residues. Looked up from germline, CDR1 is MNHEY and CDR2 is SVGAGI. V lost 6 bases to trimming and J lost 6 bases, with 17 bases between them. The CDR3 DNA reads TGTGCCAGCAGCCCGGGGGTTTGGCCCGCTGAAGCTTTCTTT. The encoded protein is CASSPGVWPAEAFF.

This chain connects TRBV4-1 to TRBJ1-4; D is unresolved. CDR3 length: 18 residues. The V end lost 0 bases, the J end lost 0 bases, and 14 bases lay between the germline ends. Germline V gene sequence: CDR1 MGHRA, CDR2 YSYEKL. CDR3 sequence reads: CASSQEVQVTATNEKLFF. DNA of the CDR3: TGCGCCAGCAGCCAAGAGGTTCAAGTTACTGCAACTAATGAAAAACTGTTTTTT.

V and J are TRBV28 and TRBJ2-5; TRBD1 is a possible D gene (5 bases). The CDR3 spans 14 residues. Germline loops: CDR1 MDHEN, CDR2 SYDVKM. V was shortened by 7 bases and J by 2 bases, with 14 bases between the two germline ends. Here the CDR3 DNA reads TGTGCCAGCAAGCCAGGGAATTTACAAGAGACCCAGTACTTC. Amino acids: CASKPGNLQETQYF.

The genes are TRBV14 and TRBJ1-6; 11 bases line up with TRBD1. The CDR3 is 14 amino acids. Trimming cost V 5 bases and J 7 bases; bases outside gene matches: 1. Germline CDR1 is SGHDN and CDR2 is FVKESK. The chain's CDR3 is CASSWDRGNSPLHF. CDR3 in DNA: TGTGCCAGCAGCTGGGACAGGGGGAATTCACCCCTCCACTTT.

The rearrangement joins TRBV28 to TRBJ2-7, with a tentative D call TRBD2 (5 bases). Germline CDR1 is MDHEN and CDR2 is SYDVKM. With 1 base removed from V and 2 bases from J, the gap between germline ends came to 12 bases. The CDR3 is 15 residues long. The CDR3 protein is CASSLYSGNTYEQYF. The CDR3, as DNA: TGTGCCAGCAGTTTATATTCGGGGAATACCTACGAGCAGTACTTC.